One sample yielded the 16 T cell receptor beta chains listed below, sequenced in a study of blood T cell repertoires in COVID-19. The data were produced by immunoSEQ multiplex PCR, yet TCRdb's version contains in-frame clones alone and is incomplete. The data hold about 310,000 clones, with about 87% observed a single time. Sequences were obtained from peripheral blood. The receptor set was obtained from a woman in her 50s who had recovered from COVID-19.

This sequence joins TRBV5-5 and TRBJ1-2; 12 nucleotides agree with TRBD1. The CDR3 extends over 13 amino acids. Germline CDR1 is SGHKS and CDR2 is YYEKEE (reference sequence). Germline trimming cut 7 bases from V and 7 bases from J; bases unmatched to any gene: 5. CDR3 coding DNA: TGTGCCAGCGGGGACAGGGGGCTTCTTGGCTACACCTTC. Protein sequence: CASGDRGLLGYTF.

The rearrangement links TRBV6-1 to TRBJ2-7, with D unclear. CDR1 MNHNS and CDR2 SASEGT come from the germline V gene. Trimming removed 2 bases from V and 9 bases from J, with 14 bases in between. The CDR3 has 13 amino acids. Here the CDR3 reads CASSELRLLGQYF. In DNA, the CDR3 is TGTGCCAGCAGTGAACTTCGACTCCTCGGGCAGTACTTC.

The chain has TRBV28 and TRBJ2-2, with a weak D call TRBD1 (6 bases). Germline V gene data show CDR1 as MDHEN and CDR2 as SYDVKM. The CDR3 covers 13 residues. V lost 3 bases and J lost 4, with 6 bases in between. The DNA for the CDR3 is TGTGCCAGCAGTTTGGGGGCCACCGGGGAGCTGTTTTTT. Amino acid sequence: CASSLGATGELFF.

This chain uses TRBV7-8 with TRBJ1-4; 9 bases are shared with TRBD1. Germline V gene lookup returns CDR1 SGHVS and CDR2 FQNEAQ. V shed 5 bases and J 5 bases; nucleotides not matched to a gene: 6. This CDR3 spans 15 amino acids. CDR3: CASSGRDRVNEKLFF. CDR3 nucleotides: TGTGCCAGCAGCGGAAGGGACAGGGTGAATGAAAAACTGTTTTTT.

V and J are TRBV2 and TRBJ2-2; 8 nucleotides match TRBD2. This CDR3 comprises 15 residues. V shed 6 bases, J shed 5 bases, and the junction held 8 bases outside the gene matches. Per germline, CDR1 SNHLY and CDR2 FYNNEI. In DNA, the CDR3 is TGTGCCAGCAGGAGGGGACTAGTGGGTACCGGGGAGCTGTTTTTT. Residues: CASRRGLVGTGELFF.

The V call is TRBV4-3, the J call TRBJ1-2; perhaps TRBD1 as D (6 bases). Trimming shortened V by 0 bases and J by 8 bases, and 13 bases separated the two germline ends. The CDR3 sequence is 14 residues long. Germline assignment: CDR1 LGHNA and CDR2 YSLEER. This CDR3 reads CASSQDWGGDGYTF. The CDR3 bases are TGCGCCAGCAGCCAAGACTGGGGGGGCGACGGCTACACCTTC.

This sequence joins TRBV29-1 and TRBJ1-4; D ambiguous. V was trimmed by 5 bases and J by 5 bases, leaving 6 bases between them. Germline V gene data show CDR1 as SQVTM and CDR2 as ANQGSEA. This CDR3 spans 11 amino acids. CDR3 sequence reads: CSVNKNEKLFF. Written as DNA, the CDR3 is TGCAGCGTTAACAAGAATGAAAAACTGTTTTTT.

The chain employs TRBV24-1 and TRBJ2-1, with 7 nucleotides matching TRBD1. Germline V CDR1 and CDR2: KGHDR, SFDVKD. This CDR3 has 12 amino acids. Trimming removed 10 bases from V and 4 bases from J; junction bases left unmatched: 3. The CDR3 here is CATTGQYNEQFF. The CDR3 DNA reads as TGTGCCACAACGGGACAGTACAATGAGCAGTTCTTC.

The chain recombines TRBV7-8 with TRBJ2-5, with a possible D match to TRBD2 (6 bases). The CDR3 is 17 residues long. In germline, CDR1 is SGHVS, CDR2 FQNEAQ. The V gene lost 5 bases and the J gene lost 2 bases, with 21 bases spanning the gap. This CDR3 reads CASSATYLGGAQETQYF. CDR3 sequence (DNA): TGTGCCAGCAGCGCCACCTACCTCGGCGGGGCGCAAGAGACCCAGTACTTC.

The chain links TRBV14 to TRBJ2-1, with D perhaps TRBD1 (6 bases). The CDR3 has 14 amino acids. Trimming left V 4 bases short and J 8 bases short, with 15 bases between. Germline values: CDR1 SGHDN, CDR2 FVKESK. This CDR3 is CASSPRRTVHEQFF. The CDR3 DNA is TGTGCCAGCAGCCCTAGACGGACAGTCCATGAGCAGTTCTTC.

The V and J genes are TRBV2 and TRBJ1-1; 8 nucleotides align to TRBD1. With 3 bases clipped from V and 4 bases from J, the junction kept 4 bases outside the gene matches. CDR1 and CDR2 (germline): SNHLY, FYNNEI. This CDR3 has 14 amino acids. This chain's CDR3 is CASSDRTGGTEAFF. The CDR3 DNA is TGTGCCAGCAGTGACCGTACAGGGGGCACTGAAGCTTTCTTT.

This clone was found a few times. The V call is TRBV6-5, the J call TRBJ2-1; weak D call: TRBD1 (5 bases). The CDR3 spans 13 residues. The germline V gene encodes CDR1 MNHEY and CDR2 SVGAGI. V lost 0 bases and J 15 bases, leaving 15 bases between the germline ends. This CDR3 reads CASSYSFQGEAFF. As DNA, the CDR3 is TGTGCCAGCAGTTACTCATTTCAGGGTGAAGCGTTCTTC.

The J gene is TRBJ2-2, the V gene TRBV5-6, with TRBD1 matching 8 bases. The last part of the DNA fits TRBJ1-3 better; the J call may be wrong. Germline V CDR1 and CDR2: SGHDT, YYEEEE. The length of the CDR3 is 15 residues. CDR3 region: CASSLTGGSGNTIYF. CDR3 coding DNA: TGTGCCAGCAGCCTCACAGGGGGATCTGGAAACACCATATATTTT.

This clone appeared a single time. This chain uses TRBV4-2 with TRBJ2-7; TRBD1 might be the D (6 bases). Deletions cut 0 bases from V and 3 bases from J, with 24 bases between. CDR3 length equals 19 residues. Germline lookup yields CDR1 LGHNA and CDR2 YNFKEQ. The CDR3 DNA follows: TGTGCCAGCAGCCAAGATCAGCGGCTCAGGGGTAACTCGGGCTACGAGCAGTACTTC. Residues: CASSQDQRLRGNSGYEQYF.

The rearrangement joins TRBV12-3 or TRBV12-4 to TRBJ2-3, with 10 bases fitting TRBD1. This CDR3 comprises 13 residues. J was trimmed by 14 bases and V by 4 bases; bases with no gene match: 9. This chain's CDR3 is CASSSSGTGALYF. CDR3 DNA: TGTGCCAGCAGTTCATCCGGGACAGGGGCGTTGTATTTT.

V is TRBV4-2 and J is TRBJ2-5; 11 bases are shared with TRBD1. Germline V lookup: CDR1 LGHNA, CDR2 YNFKEQ. The V and J ends lost 3 bases and 2 bases, in that order; junction bases with no gene match: 5. The CDR3 is 16 residues long. The CDR3 spells CASSHGTGGTQETQYF. The CDR3 coding sequence is TGTGCCAGCAGCCATGGGACAGGGGGGACTCAAGAGACCCAGTACTTC.